These 27 T cell receptor beta chains originate from one sample sequenced in a study of vaccination and CD4 T cells after COVID-19. As to treatment: approximately nine-day PBMC culture with coronavirus spike peptide pools or control peptides (ViraFEST assay). These receptors' antigens are unknown. An Oncomine TCR Beta short-read assay was used to sequence the DNA from cultured CD4+ T cells. TCRdb redid the calling of the PCR reads with MiXCR, one entry per CDR3 protein. The table lists over 14,000 distinct CDR3 sequences, over 50% of them singletons. Sequenced: CD4+ T cells from blood, cultured in vitro. These receptors were collected from a human donor who had recovered from COVID-19.

CDR3 amino acids: CASSYSNRAQETQYF. DNA for the CDR3: TGTGCCAGCAGTTACTCGAATAGGGCCCAGGAGACCCAGTACTTC. The rearrangement joins TRBV6-5 to TRBJ2-5; D gene uncertain. Per germline, CDR1 MNHEY and CDR2 SVGAGI. Trimming stripped 0 bases from V and 5 bases from J, with 13 bases between. This CDR3 is built from 15 residues.

This chain uses TRBV2 with TRBJ2-3; no reliable D call. The CDR3 spans 11 residues. Per germline, CDR1 SNHLY and CDR2 FYNNEI. The ends were cut back, 5 bases at V and 5 bases at J, with 5 bases in the middle. This chain's CDR3 is CASSKLDTQYF. CDR3 bases: TGTGCCAGCAGTAAACTAGATACGCAGTATTTT.

The chain has TRBV11-2 and TRBJ2-5, with no clear D. The CDR3 contains 13 residues. The germline V and J ends were trimmed by 8 bases and 3 bases, with 13 bases remaining between them. The germline CDR1 and CDR2 sequences are SGHAT and FQNNGV. The CDR3 region is CASGIRVEETQYF. In DNA form, the CDR3 reads TGTGCCAGCGGAATAAGGGTGGAAGAGACCCAGTACTTC.

This chain links TRBV28 with TRBJ1-5; the D gene is possibly TRBD1 (6 bases). The CDR3 has 13 amino acids. Trimming took 6 bases from V and 6 from J, leaving 12 bases between them. CDR1 MDHEN and CDR2 SYDVKM come from the germline V gene. CDR3 sequence: CASRTGYSQPQHF. The DNA for the CDR3 is TGTGCCAGCAGGACAGGATATAGTCAGCCCCAGCATTTT.

This sequence joins TRBV21-1 and TRBJ2-1. TRBV21-1 is tagged as a pseudogene. CDR3 length: 15 residues. In DNA form, the CDR3 reads TGTGCCAGCAGCAAAGTGGGTGAATGGGGCAATGAGCAGTTCTTC. This translates into CASSKVGEWGNEQFF.

This clonotype was recorded once. The CDR3 coding sequence is TGTGCCAGCAGAGTACAGGGGGCTAGCAATCAGCCCCAGCATTTT. Translating gives CASRVQGASNQPQHF. The chain combines TRBV27 with TRBJ1-5, with TRBD1 identical over 9 bases. The CDR3 length is 15 residues. From germline, CDR1 is MNHEY and CDR2 SMNVEV (reference sequence). The V segment lost 6 bases and the J segment 0 bases; nucleotides outside the gene matches: 3.

This clonotype came up a few times. The chain joins TRBV6-1 to TRBJ2-7; D call uncertain. The CDR3 sequence is 15 residues long. CDR1 MNHNS and CDR2 SASEGT come from the germline V gene. Trimming took off 6 bases at V and 0 bases at J, with 15 bases between the two ends. This CDR3 reads CASRKDPTGSYEQYF. The CDR3 DNA reads TGTGCCAGCAGGAAGGACCCGACGGGCTCCTACGAGCAGTACTTC.

In this sample, this clonotype turned up a few times. The chain has TRBV15 and TRBJ2-4; D unresolved. Trimming took 1 base from V and 1 from J, leaving 11 bases between them. The CDR3 length is 16 residues. Germline V gene data show CDR1 as LNHNV and CDR2 as YYDKDF (reference sequence). CDR3 sequence (DNA): TGTGCCACCAGCAGAGGGGGTAGTGGTGCCAAAAACATTCAGTACTTC. Translating gives CATSRGGSGAKNIQYF.

V usage is TRBV5-6 and J usage is TRBJ2-2, with D possibly being TRBD1 or TRBD2 (5 bases each). Germline CDR1 is SGHDT and CDR2 is YYEEEE. CDR3 size: 14 residues. Trimming removed 4 bases at V and 2 bases at J, with 9 bases between. The DNA for the CDR3 is TGTGCCAGCAGCCCGGGACCAAACACCGGGGAGCTGTTTTTT. Translated: CASSPGPNTGELFF. The entire variable domain, with the rest obtained from reference TRBV5-6 and TRBJ2-2, is as follows: DAGVTQSPTHLIKTRGQQVTLRCSPKSGHDTVSWYQQALGQGPQFIFQYYEEEERQRGNFPDRFSGHQFPNYSSELNVNALLLGDSALYLCASSPGPNTGELFFGEGSRLTVL.

The V call is TRBV2, the J call TRBJ2-1; 16 nucleotides match TRBD2. V dropped 6 bases and J dropped 2; count of bases not matched to a gene: 10. CDR3 length: 19 amino acids. Germline assignment: CDR1 SNHLY and CDR2 FYNNEI. CDR3 sequence (DNA): TGTGCCAGCAGGGGAGGGACTAGCGGGAGGGCAGTGGCCTACAATGAGCAGTTCTTC. Amino acids: CASRGGTSGRAVAYNEQFF.

The J gene is TRBJ1-2, the V gene TRBV28; D is uncertain. The CDR3 extends over 13 amino acids. V was cut by 6 bases and J by 3 bases, with 11 bases left in between. CDR1 is MDHEN, CDR2 SYDVKM, per germline. The CDR3 coding sequence is TGTGCCAGCAGCGTTTACGAGGACTATGGCTACACCTTC. As protein: CASSVYEDYGYTF.

The rearrangement links TRBV12-3 or TRBV12-4 to TRBJ2-1; 10 nucleotides agree with TRBD2. This CDR3 spans 14 amino acids. The ends lost 7 bases at V and 4 bases at J; junction bases unmatched: 4. The CDR3 region is CASMRTSGYNEQFF. CDR3 nucleotide sequence: TGTGCCAGCATGAGGACTAGCGGTTACAATGAGCAGTTCTTC.

This clonotype was counted between two and nine times. V usage is TRBV7-6 and J usage is TRBJ2-5; D may be TRBD2 (5 bases). Germline loops: CDR1 SGHVS, CDR2 FNYEAQ. The CDR3 has 13 residues. V lost 5 bases and J 4 bases, leaving 11 bases between the germline ends. DNA for the CDR3: TGTGCCAGCAGCCCACGCCGGGGAGAGACCCAGTACTTC. This codes for CASSPRRGETQYF.

The chain combines TRBV10-3 with TRBJ2-2; 8 bases fit TRBD1. Germline assignment: CDR1 ENHRY and CDR2 SYGVKD. The CDR3 sequence is 16 residues long. V dropped 4 bases and J dropped 1; count of bases not matched to a gene: 5. The CDR3 sequence: CAISGLGTGNTGELFF. DNA for the CDR3: TGTGCCATCAGTGGTTTGGGGACAGGGAACACCGGGGAGCTGTTTTTT.

The chain carries TRBV10-3 and TRBJ2-5; D gene ambiguous. Germline CDR1 is ENHRY and CDR2 is SYGVKD. The CDR3 covers 17 residues. V was clipped by 0 bases and J by 0 bases, with 14 bases between them. The CDR3: CAISESTVTEYQETQYF. Written as DNA, the CDR3 is TGTGCCATCAGTGAGTCGACTGTGACTGAGTACCAAGAGACCCAGTACTTC.

This clonotype was counted between two and nine times. The chain employs TRBV7-2 and TRBJ1-5; D is possibly TRBD1 (6 bases). This CDR3 contains 15 residues. The germline V and J ends were trimmed by 4 bases and 1 base, with 11 bases remaining between them. Germline-derived CDR1 and CDR2 are SGHTA and FQGNSA. The CDR3 here is CASSSQGTSNQPQHF. The CDR3 nucleotides are TGTGCCAGCAGCTCCCAGGGGACGAGCAATCAGCCCCAGCATTTT.

The chain is built from TRBV28 and TRBJ2-2, with 12 bases lining up with TRBD1. Per the germline V gene, CDR1 is MDHEN and CDR2 is SYDVKM. This CDR3 comprises 16 residues. V shed 5 bases, J shed 12 bases, and the junction held 13 bases outside the gene matches. The CDR3 DNA is TGTGCCAGCAGTCCGCCGGGACAGGGGGCGTTGATGAAGCTGTTTTTT. Translation: CASSPPGQGALMKLFF.

This rearrangement joins TRBV7-2 to TRBJ2-2; no firm D call. Germline loops: CDR1 SGHTA, CDR2 FQGNSA. This CDR3 has 16 amino acids. Deletions cut 5 bases from V and 4 bases from J, with 17 bases between. CDR3: CASSLGSSGTTGELFF. CDR3 bases: TGTGCCAGCAGCCTTGGGTCTAGTGGAACCACCGGGGAGCTGTTTTTT. Full variable domain (remainder filled in from reference TRBV7-2 and TRBJ2-2): GAGVSQSPSNKVTEKGKDVELRCDPISGHTALYWYRQSLGQGLEFLIYFQGNSAPDKSGLPSDRFSAERTGGSVSTLTIQRTQQEDSAVYLCASSLGSSGTTGELFFGEGSRLTVL.

This sequence joins TRBV20-1 and TRBJ2-4; D might be TRBD1 (6 bases). The germline CDR1 and CDR2 sequences are DFQATT and SNEGSKA (reference sequence). Trimming removed 5 bases from V and 0 bases from J, with 11 bases in between. This CDR3 has 14 residues. CDR3 sequence reads: CSARGHLAKNIQYF. DNA of the CDR3: TGCAGTGCTCGGGGACATCTAGCCAAAAACATTCAGTACTTC.

This clonotype was seen more than once but under ten times. V is TRBV6-1 and J is TRBJ1-5, with a tentative D call TRBD1 (6 bases). Trimming took 5 bases from V and 3 from J, leaving 17 bases between them. The germline gives CDR1 MNHNS, CDR2 SASEGT. CDR3 length equals 16 residues. The CDR3 bases are TGTGCCAGCAGTACCGAACTACAGGGTGCCAATCAGCCCCAGCATTTT. This sequence encodes CASSTELQGANQPQHF.

This chain links TRBV4-2 with TRBJ2-1, with 9 bases identical to TRBD1. The CDR3 length is 16 residues. After removal of 3 bases from V and 8 bases from J, the junction contained 11 bases not matched to a gene. The V gene's germline CDR1 is LGHNA and CDR2 YNFKEQ. The CDR3 region is CASSQGGQGGGYEQFF. For the CDR3, the DNA is TGTGCCAGCAGCCAGGGGGGACAGGGTGGTGGGTATGAGCAGTTCTTC.

This clonotype has just a few counts. The chain couples TRBV7-2 to TRBJ1-2, with no clear D. V shed 3 bases and J shed 3 bases, with 5 bases lying between them. This CDR3 has 12 amino acids. CDR1 is SGHTA, CDR2 FQGNSA, per germline. Here the CDR3 reads CASSLQDYGYTF. CDR3 coding DNA: TGTGCCAGCAGCTTGCAGGACTATGGCTACACCTTC.

The chain uses TRBV5-1 and TRBJ2-7, with 7 bases aligning to TRBD2. This CDR3 region has 14 residues. Germline-derived CDR1 and CDR2 are SGHRS and YFSETQ. V trimming: 0 bases; J trimming: 5 bases; junction bases outside the gene matches: 5. The CDR3 here is CASSLGRGTDEQYF. The CDR3 nucleotides are TGCGCCAGCAGCTTGGGGCGGGGGACGGACGAGCAGTACTTC. Drawing the rest from reference TRBV5-1 and TRBJ2-7, the complete variable domain is KAGVTQTPRYLIKTRGQQVTLSCSPISGHRSVSWYQQTPGQGLQFLFEYFSETQRNKGNFPGRFSGRQFSNSRSEMNVSTLELGDSALYLCASSLGRGTDEQYFGPGTRLTVT.

The chain couples TRBV7-2 to TRBJ1-5; D not certain. This CDR3 contains 14 residues. V was shortened by 5 bases and J by 0 bases, with 8 bases between the two germline ends. Germline V lookup: CDR1 SGHTA, CDR2 FQGNSA. The CDR3: CASSPSSSNQPQHF. The CDR3 nucleotides are TGTGCCAGCAGCCCTTCCTCTAGCAATCAGCCCCAGCATTTT.

This clonotype was observed a handful of times. This chain uses TRBV7-2 with TRBJ2-5; no clear D. The CDR3 extends over 13 amino acids. Trimming cost V 3 bases and J 3 bases, with 8 bases left between them. Germline CDR1 reads SGHTA; CDR2 reads FQGNSA. CDR3 loop: CASSFGPKETQYF. CDR3 sequence (DNA): TGTGCCAGCAGCTTTGGACCTAAAGAGACCCAGTACTTC.

The rearrangement uses TRBV7-2 and TRBJ1-6, with D unclear. CDR1 and CDR2 from the germline V gene are SGHTA and FQGNSA. Trimming took off 0 bases at V and 5 bases at J, with 8 bases between the two ends. CDR3 length equals 15 residues. CDR3 residues: CASSLAMTNNSPLHF. The CDR3 DNA reads as TGTGCCAGCAGCTTAGCCATGACCAATAATTCACCCCTCCACTTT.

This clonotype was observed a handful of times. The rearrangement links TRBV19 to TRBJ2-2; 12 nucleotides line up with TRBD2. The V gene's germline CDR1 is LNHDA and CDR2 SQIVND (reference sequence). The CDR3 has 17 amino acids. V lost 1 base and J lost 4; bases outside the gene matches: 4. CDR3: CASSIAASGRGTGELFF. Here the CDR3 DNA reads TGTGCCAGTAGTATAGCGGCTAGCGGGAGGGGCACCGGGGAGCTGTTTTTT.